A single sample is the source of the 22 T cell receptor beta chains below, sequenced in a study of T cell responses to AZD1222 COVID-19 vaccine. Some clones are missing from TCRdb's copy, which holds only in-frame ones; the method was immunoSEQ multiplex PCR. Of under 200,000 clones in the sample, more than 75% are singletons; the top ten hold 25% to 30%. The material sequenced was peripheral blood, taken 28 days after the second AZD1222 dose. The source of these receptors is an adult who received the AZD1222 COVID-19 vaccine.

The CDR3 bases are TGTGCCAGCAGCTTAGCGAGGGCAGCTAACTATGGCTACACCTTC. Protein sequence: CASSLARAANYGYTF. V gene TRBV7-8 combines with J gene TRBJ1-2, with D uncertain. The germline V and J ends were trimmed by 0 bases and 0 bases, with 8 bases remaining between them. There are 15 residues in the CDR3. CDR1 and CDR2 (germline): SGHVS, FQNEAQ.

The rearrangement uses TRBV28 and TRBJ2-1; D call uncertain. The CDR3 consists of 17 residues. From germline, CDR1 is MDHEN and CDR2 SYDVKM. With 0 bases removed from V and 0 bases from J, the gap between germline ends came to 12 bases. CDR3 nucleotide sequence: TGTGCCAGCAGTTTATGGGACGCTTCCAGCTCCTACAATGAGCAGTTCTTC. This gives the protein CASSLWDASSSYNEQFF.

The gene calls are TRBV5-1 and TRBJ1-1, with D tentatively TRBD1 (6 bases). The CDR3 is made up of 19 amino acids. The V gene lost 0 bases and the J gene lost 5 bases, with 26 bases spanning the gap. CDR1 SGHRS and CDR2 YFSETQ come from the germline V gene. The DNA for the CDR3 is TGCGCCAGCAGCTTGGCCCTCTCTATTTCTAGGGGGTTTAGAACTGAAGCTTTCTTT. The encoded protein is CASSLALSISRGFRTEAFF.

V and J are TRBV5-4 and TRBJ2-7, with 12 bases fitting TRBD2. The germline gives CDR1 SGHNT, CDR2 YYREEE (reference sequence). V trimming: 0 bases; J trimming: 5 bases; junction bases outside the gene matches: 0. The CDR3 extends over 14 amino acids. In nucleotides, the CDR3 is TGTGCCAGCAGCTTGGGACTAGCGGGAGACGAGCAGTACTTC. As protein: CASSLGLAGDEQYF.

The chain uses TRBV11-2 and TRBJ2-2; D is ambiguous. V lost 5 bases and J lost 6, with 4 bases in between. The CDR3 length is 11 residues. CDR1 and CDR2 (germline): SGHAT, FQNNGV. DNA for the CDR3: TGTGCCAGCAGCCCGGCCGGGGAGCTGTTTTTT. This gives the protein CASSPAGELFF.

The rearrangement uses TRBV6-2 or TRBV6-3 and TRBJ2-7; maybe TRBD1 (7 bases). The CDR3 consists of 14 residues. CDR1 and CDR2 from the germline V gene are MNHEY and SVGEGT. The V and J ends lost 7 bases and 2 bases respectively, with 15 bases between them. The CDR3 DNA reads as TGTGCCAGCACCCCGGAGGGGGCCCCCTACGAGCAGTACTTC. Residues: CASTPEGAPYEQYF.

The table lists this clone with a count of one. The chain recombines TRBV7-2 with TRBJ1-2, with 8 bases identical to TRBD1. From germline, CDR1 is SGHTA and CDR2 FQGNSA. This CDR3 has 11 amino acids. With 5 bases clipped from V and 12 bases from J, the junction kept 5 bases outside the gene matches. The CDR3 sequence: CASSPDREDTF. CDR3 DNA sequence: TGTGCCAGCAGCCCGGACAGGGAGGACACCTTC. The full variable domain, rest sourced from reference TRBV7-2 and TRBJ1-2, is GAGVSQSPSNKVTEKGKDVELRCDPISGHTALYWYRQSLGQGLEFLIYFQGNSAPDKSGLPSDRFSAERTGGSVSTLTIQRTQQEDSAVYLCASSPDREDTFGSGTRLTVV.

J is TRBJ2-7 and V is TRBV12-3 or TRBV12-4, with D perhaps given as TRBD1 or TRBD2 (5 bases each). This CDR3 contains 12 residues. V lost 3 bases to trimming and J lost 3 bases, with 6 bases between them. This CDR3 is CASSLGDYEQYF. CDR3 coding DNA: TGTGCCAGCAGTTTGGGGGACTACGAGCAGTACTTC.

This clone has only a few counts. The chain joins TRBV27 to TRBJ2-1; 8 nucleotides agree with TRBD2. Germline V lookup: CDR1 MNHEY, CDR2 SMNVEV (reference sequence). Germline trimming cut 8 bases from V and 5 bases from J; bases unmatched to any gene: 8. The CDR3 loop spans 14 amino acids. The chain's CDR3 is CASPQRELHNEQFF. DNA of the CDR3: TGTGCCAGCCCTCAGCGGGAGCTTCACAATGAGCAGTTCTTC.

The rearrangement uses TRBV5-4 and TRBJ2-7; TRBD2 agrees at 10 bases. The junction had 9 bases not matched to a gene; V was cut back by 4 bases and J by 5 bases. Germline V CDR1 and CDR2: SGHNT, YYREEE (reference sequence). The CDR3 length is 15 residues. CDR3 region: CASSRGTSDVNEQYF. Written as DNA, the CDR3 is TGTGCCAGCAGCAGAGGGACTAGCGACGTTAACGAGCAGTACTTC.

The chain recombines TRBV28 with TRBJ2-1; 7 bases match TRBD1. Germline CDR1 is MDHEN and CDR2 is SYDVKM. This CDR3 spans 19 amino acids. Trimming at V came to 3 bases and at J to 0 bases, leaving 14 bases not matched to a gene. CDR3 protein: CASSFPTRQGRRSYNEQFF. The CDR3 nucleotides read TGTGCCAGCAGTTTTCCCACCCGACAGGGCCGTCGCTCCTACAATGAGCAGTTCTTC.

This sequence joins TRBV5-1 and TRBJ2-2; the match to TRBD1 covers 10 bases. The CDR3 has 16 residues. Germline V lookup: CDR1 SGHRS, CDR2 YFSETQ. With 3 bases clipped from V and 7 bases from J, the junction kept 9 bases outside the gene matches. The CDR3 DNA sequence: TGCGCCAGCAGCTCCGCCGGGACAGGGGTTGGCGGGGAGCTGTTTTTT. Translated: CASSSAGTGVGGELFF.

The chain employs TRBV7-2 and TRBJ1-1, with D uncertain. The CDR3 consists of 12 residues. From germline, CDR1 is SGHTA and CDR2 FQGNSA. The V end was cut by 3 bases, the J end by 6 bases, with 8 bases between. The CDR3 sequence: CASSFLHAEAFF. The CDR3 DNA sequence: TGTGCCAGCAGCTTTTTACACGCTGAAGCTTTCTTT.

The rearrangement joins TRBV7-2 to TRBJ1-1, with D possibly TRBD1 on 5 matching bases. Trimming stripped 2 bases from V and 5 bases from J, with 12 bases between. CDR1 and CDR2 from the germline V gene are SGHTA and FQGNSA. The CDR3 extends over 14 amino acids. The CDR3 protein is CASSLRGRGTEAFF. In nucleotides, the CDR3 is TGTGCCAGCAGCTTAAGGGGAAGGGGAACTGAAGCTTTCTTT.

The chain has TRBV27 and TRBJ1-1, with 7 nucleotides matching TRBD1. V lost 5 bases to trimming and J lost 3 bases; unmatched junction nucleotides: 6. CDR1 and CDR2 (germline): MNHEY, SMNVEV (reference sequence). The CDR3 loop spans 14 amino acids. In DNA form, the CDR3 reads TGTGCCAGCAGTCCGAGGGGGCCATACACTGAAGCTTTCTTT. The encoded protein is CASSPRGPYTEAFF.

The chain employs TRBV6-6 and TRBJ2-7; 8 bases agree with TRBD1. Germline V gene sequence: CDR1 MNHNY, CDR2 SVGAGI (reference sequence). The CDR3 is 17 residues long. J lost 0 bases, V lost 5 bases, and 12 bases had no gene match. The CDR3 here is CASSHPGQGAISYEQYF. The CDR3 DNA is TGTGCCAGCAGTCACCCTGGACAGGGAGCGATCTCCTACGAGCAGTACTTC.

This chain joins TRBV19 and TRBJ2-7, with D tentatively TRBD2 (6 bases). Germline CDR1 reads LNHDA; CDR2 reads SQIVND (reference sequence). The CDR3 has 13 amino acids. V dropped 6 bases and J dropped 0 bases, with 9 bases sitting between them. The CDR3 region has the DNA TGTGCCAGTAGGGAGGGTAGCTCCTACGAGCAGTACTTC. Translating it yields CASREGSSYEQYF.

In its sample, this clone was seen once. The CDR3 loop is CASSANFGQGIPYEQYF. DNA for the CDR3: TGTGCCAGCAGCGCCAACTTTGGACAGGGCATCCCCTACGAGCAGTACTTC. The chain carries TRBV28 and TRBJ2-7; 8 bases map to TRBD1. Germline CDR1 MDHEN, CDR2 SYDVKM. The CDR3 is 17 amino acids. Losses at the gene ends were 6 bases for V and 2 bases for J; bases not matched to a gene: 15.

This chain uses TRBV5-4 with TRBJ2-3, with D unresolved. The CDR3 length is 13 residues. Germline V gene data show CDR1 as SGHNT and CDR2 as YYREEE (reference sequence). V was clipped by 0 bases and J by 2 bases, with 4 bases between them. CDR3 amino acids: CASSLDHTDTQYF. For the CDR3, the DNA is TGTGCCAGCAGCTTGGACCACACAGATACGCAGTATTTT.

The chain's CDR3 is CASSPDWTYNEQFF. The CDR3 nucleotides are TGTGCCAGCAGCCCAGACTGGACTTACAATGAGCAGTTCTTC. The V gene is TRBV7-3, the J gene TRBJ2-1; D is possibly TRBD2 (5 bases). From germline, CDR1 is SGHTA and CDR2 FQGTGA. The V end lost 5 bases, the J end lost 4 bases, and 12 bases lay between the germline ends. The CDR3 totals 14 residues. The whole variable domain, remainder taken from reference TRBV7-3 and TRBJ2-1, is GAGVSQTPSNKVTEKGKYVELRCDPISGHTALYWYRQSLGQGPEFLIYFQGTGAADDSGLPNDRFFAVRPEGSVSTLKIQRTERGDSAVYLCASSPDWTYNEQFFGPGTRLTVL.

The chain has TRBV2 and TRBJ1-3; tentatively, D is TRBD1 (6 bases). V was clipped by 2 bases and J by 0 bases, with 8 bases between them. The CDR3 has 15 residues. Germline CDR1 reads SNHLY; CDR2 reads FYNNEI. Written as DNA, the CDR3 is TGTGCCAGCAGTGAACAGGGGTCCTCTGGAAACACCATATATTTT. This translates into CASSEQGSSGNTIYF. Filled out from reference TRBV2 and TRBJ1-3, the complete variable domain reads EPEVTQTPSHQVTQMGQEVILRCVPISNHLYFYWYRQILGQKVEFLVSFYNNEISEKSEIFDDQFSVERPDGSNFTLKIRSTKLEDSAMYFCASSEQGSSGNTIYFGEGSWLTVV.

V gene TRBV4-2 combines with J gene TRBJ2-7, with 8 bases identical to TRBD1. Germline CDR1 is LGHNA and CDR2 is YNFKEQ. This CDR3 spans 16 amino acids. The V and J ends lost 0 bases and 2 bases, in that order; junction bases with no gene match: 6. The CDR3 DNA sequence: TGTGCCAGCAGCCAAGATCTGGGACAGGCGACCTACGAGCAGTACTTC. Translating gives CASSQDLGQATYEQYF.